The 9 T cell receptor beta chains below were found in one sample sequenced in a study of shared clonotypes between healthy human individuals (dated by TCRdb to the early 2020s). Library prep was done by the immunoSEQ multiplex PCR assay. Entries here come from immuneACCESS through TCRdb and include only in-frame sequences with V and J called. Some clones fail to appear in such tables; in the studies checked, an unresolved V gene covers under half of the shortfall, and the cause of the remainder is unknown. The sample contains a few million clones, just under 95% of them found a single time. Around 0.35% of the sample belongs to the ten largest clones. The sequenced sample consisted of naive CD4+ T cells from PBMCs. The cell subset or site label corresponds to: CD45RA+ positively selected. Every receptor here comes from a man younger than 35 in good health. Some clones in this sample may be carry-over from other donors' samples.

V and J are TRBV19 and TRBJ2-3; 11 nucleotides align to TRBD2. The V gene's germline CDR1 is LNHDA and CDR2 SQIVND (reference sequence). The V and J ends lost 4 bases and 4 bases, in that order; junction bases with no gene match: 7. The CDR3 consists of 16 residues. The CDR3 DNA follows: TGTGCCAGTAGTACCTTTAGCGGGAGGGCCGCAGATACGCAGTATTTT. It codes for CASSTFSGRAADTQYF.

This chain links TRBV6-5 with TRBJ1-2; a weak D match, TRBD1 (5 bases). V was pared by 0 bases and J by 5 bases, with 16 bases between. CDR3 length: 16 amino acids. Germline V lookup: CDR1 MNHEY, CDR2 SVGAGI. CDR3 sequence: CASSYSWVGQLYGYTF. In DNA, the CDR3 is TGTGCCAGCAGTTACTCTTGGGTGGGGCAGCTGTATGGCTACACCTTC.

A few counts support this clone. This rearrangement joins TRBV5-4 to TRBJ1-1; D is unresolved. Germline V gene sequence: CDR1 SGHNT, CDR2 YYREEE (reference sequence). The CDR3 has 15 amino acids. Trimming shortened V by 0 bases and J by 1 base, and 10 bases separated the two germline ends. The CDR3 region has the DNA TGTGCCAGCAGCTTGGCCCCAGCGCCGAACACTGAAGCTTTCTTT. Amino acid sequence: CASSLAPAPNTEAFF.

This clone was recorded once. The chain links TRBV4-1 to TRBJ2-3; D remains unclear. The CDR3 runs 15 residues. V lost 0 bases, J lost 2 bases, and 9 bases lay in between. The germline CDR1 and CDR2 sequences are MGHRA and YSYEKL. The CDR3 region has the DNA TGCGCCAGCAGCCAAGATCGCCAGCCCACAGATACGCAGTATTTT. It translates to CASSQDRQPTDTQYF.

Turning to this clone: Other DNA sequences from this sample encode an identical CDR3 as well. The chain joins TRBV5-6 to TRBJ2-1; D is ambiguous. V dropped 0 bases and J dropped 9 bases, with 4 bases sitting between them. The CDR3 consists of 11 residues. Germline V gene sequence: CDR1 SGHDT, CDR2 YYEEEE. The CDR3: CASSLVGEQFF. The CDR3 bases are TGTGCCAGCAGCTTGGTTGGTGAGCAGTTCTTC.

The J gene is TRBJ2-5, the V gene TRBV10-1, with TRBD2 matching 9 bases. There are 15 residues in the CDR3. V shed 7 bases and J 2 bases; nucleotides not matched to a gene: 8. CDR1 and CDR2 (germline): WNHNN, SYGVQD (reference sequence). The CDR3 spells CASNSGLAGQETQYF. In DNA, the CDR3 is TGCGCCAGCAATTCGGGGCTAGCGGGACAAGAGACCCAGTACTTC.

This clone appeared a single time. The CDR3 DNA reads TGTGCCAGCAGCCAAGGACGACCCTCCGGGACTAGCGGGGATGAGCAGTTCTTC. Amino acid sequence: CASSQGRPSGTSGDEQFF. The chain carries TRBV4-2 and TRBJ2-1; 13 bases match TRBD2. The V segment lost 1 base and the J segment 8 bases; nucleotides outside the gene matches: 11. Germline V gene lookup returns CDR1 LGHNA and CDR2 YNFKEQ. The CDR3 spans 18 residues.

CDR3 in amino acids: CASSEGASGSPYNEQFF. The CDR3 bases are TGTGCCAGCAGCGAGGGGGCTAGCGGGAGTCCCTACAATGAGCAGTTCTTC. The chain combines TRBV21-1 with TRBJ2-1; TRBD2, the D gene given by the table, was not confirmed from the DNA. TRBV21-1 is shown as a pseudogene. CDR3 length: 17 amino acids.

V gene TRBV4-1 combines with J gene TRBJ2-1; TRBD2 aligns across 7 bases. The V gene end was trimmed by 0 bases and the J gene end by 4 bases; junction bases not matched to a gene: 3. Germline loops: CDR1 MGHRA, CDR2 YSYEKL. The CDR3 consists of 15 residues. The CDR3: CASSQERGTYNEQFF. CDR3 DNA: TGCGCCAGCAGCCAAGAGCGGGGGACTTACAATGAGCAGTTCTTC.